This T cell receptor beta chain was sequenced in a study of blood T cell repertoires in COVID-19. V gave up 6 bases and J gave up 2 bases; unmatched junction bases: 12. The CDR3 sequence is 16 residues long. Germline CDR1 reads MNHEY; CDR2 reads SMNVEV (reference sequence). Measured with immunoSEQ multiplex PCR; TCRdb has only the in-frame clones, and not every one. This table has about 110,000 clones, roughly 87% appearing once. The sequenced sample consisted of peripheral blood. The TCR originated in a human donor in a cohort sampled during active COVID-19. V and J are TRBV27 and TRBJ2-7, with TRBD2 matching over 8 bases. The chain's CDR3 is CASRTNSGIWPYEQYF. CDR3 bases: TGTGCCAGCAGGACTAATAGCGGGATCTGGCCCTACGAGCAGTACTTC.